This T cell receptor beta chain comes out of a study of neoadjuvant anti-PD-1 for oral cavity cancer. Time point in this sample: after neoadjuvant nivolumab, at surgical resection. Patients had HPV-negative, locally advanced oral cavity squamous cell carcinoma. The CDR3 is made up of 11 amino acids. V lost 5 bases and J lost 14, with 13 bases in between. Germline-derived CDR1 and CDR2 are MNHEY and SVGAGI. This clone was recorded a few times. This table comes from immunoSEQ multiplex PCR, and its TCRdb copy is limited to in-frame clones, with some not included. The table records around 24,000 clones, approximately 26% of them present only once.

Sequences were derived from tumor tissue, sampled after nivolumab (anti-PD-1) treatment. This receptor was taken from a person between 40 and 80 years old with oral cavity squamous cell carcinoma. The V gene is TRBV6-5, the J gene TRBJ2-1; D not certain. CDR3 sequence (DNA): TGTGCCAGCAGTGGCGACTCGGTTGAGTTCTTC. Its protein product is CASSGDSVEFF.